The 9 T cell receptor beta chains given below trace back to one sample, sequenced in a study of Tregs in tolerant kidney transplant recipients. Libraries were prepared by immunoSEQ multiplex PCR; TCRdb keeps only in-frame clonotypes and omits some of them. The sample holds about 15,000 clones; about 82% are singletons and the top ten take more than 1.5%. The sequencing here drew on Tregs from blood, taken before the transplant. These TCRs come from a human donor who received a combined kidney and bone marrow transplant.

Only a few counts were recorded for this clone. The V gene is TRBV7-9, the J gene TRBJ1-2, with unresolved D. This CDR3 comprises 12 residues. The germline V gene encodes CDR1 SEHNR and CDR2 FQNEAQ (reference sequence). The ends were cut back, 3 bases at V and 3 bases at J, with 5 bases in the middle. CDR3 protein: CASSLNYYGYTF. In nucleotides, the CDR3 is TGTGCCAGCAGCTTGAACTACTATGGCTACACCTTC.

This rearrangement joins TRBV6-6 to TRBJ2-7, with 8 bases aligning to TRBD2. In germline, CDR1 is MNHNY, CDR2 SVGAGI (reference sequence). The junction had 8 bases not matched to a gene; V was cut back by 6 bases and J by 4 bases. The length of the CDR3 is 14 residues. In DNA form, the CDR3 reads TGTGCCAGCAGCCCAGCGGGAGTGAGGTACGAGCAGTACTTC. Its translation is CASSPAGVRYEQYF.

The J gene is TRBJ2-3, the V gene TRBV10-2, with unresolved D. This CDR3 is 14 amino acids long. CDR1 is WSHSY and CDR2 is SAAADI in the germline V gene. Trimming removed 3 bases from V and 6 bases from J, with 13 bases in between. Written as DNA, the CDR3 is TGCGCCAGCAGTGATGACGGCGGCGGCGATACGCAGTATTTT. Protein: CASSDDGGGDTQYF.

This clone turned up a few times. The DNA of the CDR3 is TGTGCCACCAGCAGAGATCCTGGGACTAGCGGGCGCGGAGATACGCAGTATTTT. It yields the protein CATSRDPGTSGRGDTQYF. The genes are TRBV15 and TRBJ2-3; 12 bases match TRBD2. Germline CDR1 reads LNHNV; CDR2 reads YYDKDF (reference sequence). This CDR3 comprises 18 residues. V shed 0 bases, J shed 5 bases, and the junction held 9 bases outside the gene matches.

This clone was counted a single time. The chain joins TRBV9 to TRBJ2-3, with 10 bases aligning to TRBD2. The CDR3 loop spans 17 amino acids. Trimming removed 4 bases from V and 0 bases from J; junction bases left unmatched: 8. Germline CDR1 is SGDLS and CDR2 is YYNGEE. DNA of the CDR3: TGTGCCAGCAGCCAGCGGGAGGGAACCTCTAGCACAGATACGCAGTATTTT. Its protein is CASSQREGTSSTDTQYF.

This rearrangement joins TRBV4-2 to TRBJ2-7, with 8 bases matching TRBD2. The CDR3 sequence is 16 residues long. J was trimmed by 3 bases and V by 0 bases; bases with no gene match: 7. CDR1 is LGHNA and CDR2 is YNFKEQ in the germline V gene. The CDR3 bases are TGTGCCAGCAGCCAAGATGGGAAGCGGGGGAGCTACGAGCAGTACTTC. This codes for CASSQDGKRGSYEQYF.

The CDR3 is CASSLMGGETQYF. In DNA form, the CDR3 reads TGTGCCAGCAGCTTAATGGGAGGAGAGACCCAGTACTTC. The rearrangement links TRBV7-9 to TRBJ2-5; perhaps TRBD2 as D (6 bases). The ends were cut back, 2 bases at V and 4 bases at J, with 8 bases in the middle. Germline CDR1 and CDR2: SEHNR and FQNEAQ (reference sequence). This CDR3 has 13 residues.

This clone was counted once. This chain connects TRBV6-1 to TRBJ2-1; tentatively, D is TRBD1 (6 bases). The germline V gene has CDR1 MNHNS and CDR2 SASEGT. The CDR3 consists of 14 residues. V was shortened by 6 bases and J by 0 bases, with 9 bases between the two germline ends. DNA for the CDR3: TGTGCCAGCAGCGGACAGAGCTCCTACAATGAGCAGTTCTTC. Amino acid sequence: CASSGQSSYNEQFF.

CDR3 residues: CASSPRVSSYTGELFF. CDR3 in DNA: TGTGCCAGCTCACCTCGGGTCTCGAGTTACACCGGGGAGCTGTTTTTT. The chain uses TRBV18 and TRBJ2-2; no clear D gene. This CDR3 comprises 16 residues. In germline, CDR1 is KGHSH, CDR2 LQKENI. The V end lost 3 bases, the J end lost 3 bases, and 14 bases lay between the germline ends.